The present T cell receptor beta chain was sequenced within a study of T cell changes during pregnancy in multiple sclerosis (dated by TCRdb to the late 2010s). For the wider study: In women with multiple sclerosis, the researchers looked at how the T cell repertoire shifted as pregnancy progressed.

The junction shows trimming of 5 bases on V and 6 bases on J, and the gene matches do not reach 8 bases of it. The CDR3 measures 15 amino acids from cysteine to phenylalanine. CDR3 DNA only is kept here, 45 bases in frame from base 1. In the germline V gene (reference sequence), CDR1 corresponds to SEHNR and CDR2 to FQNEAQ. Libraries were built with the immunoSEQ multiplex PCR assay. Drawn from immuneACCESS, this table holds only the in-frame rearrangements with V and J called that TCRdb kept. Clones are partly lost; checked studies trace under half to an unresolved V gene and leave the rest unexplained. This sample comprises roughly 80,000 clones, roughly 93% of them detected only once. The ten top clones hold 0.9% to 1.2% of the sample. Concerning this clone itself: The antigen it binds to is not known. Base qualities are not recorded, but no much larger clone differs from it by a single base.

The clonotype comes from a female donor with multiple sclerosis, enrolled in a pregnancy study. Sequenced here: peripheral blood, sampled in the first trimester of pregnancy. The rearrangement combines TRBV7-9 with TRBJ2-1; TRBD2 matches 9 bases in the middle. The CDR3 protein: CASSLGSGGSNEQFF. Here is the DNA: TGTGCCAGCAGCCTGGGGAGCGGGGGGAGCAATGAGCAGTTCTTC. Reference TRBV7-9 and TRBJ2-1 proteins supply the regions before and after the CDR3; the full variable domain is: DTGVSQNPRHKITKRGQNVTFRCDPISEHNRLYWYRQTLGQGPEFLTYFQNEAQLEKSRLLSDRFSAERPKGSFSTLEIQRTEQGDSAMYLCASSLGSGGSNEQFFGPGTRLTVL.